Below are 8 T cell receptor beta chains sequenced from a single sample in a study of blood T cell repertoires in COVID-19. Clones were read by immunoSEQ multiplex PCR, and TCRdb kept only the in-frame ones, dropping some. The sample gives about 180,000 clones, over 70% of which show up once; around 14% is in the top ten. The sequenced sample consisted of PBMCs or T cells enriched from blood (not recorded which). The receptor set was obtained from a man aged 55 to 69 who had been exposed to COVID-19.

The CDR3 sequence is CASSGQDGSSGNTIYF. In DNA form, the CDR3 reads TGTGCCAGCAGTGGACAGGACGGATCCTCTGGAAACACCATATATTTT. This chain uses TRBV28 with TRBJ1-3, with 7 bases matching TRBD1. V trimming: 5 bases; J trimming: 0 bases; junction bases outside the gene matches: 7. The CDR3 has 16 amino acids. From germline, CDR1 is MDHEN and CDR2 SYDVKM.

The rearrangement uses TRBV30 and TRBJ1-1, with D possibly being TRBD1 (6 bases). In germline, CDR1 is GTSNPN, CDR2 SVGIG (reference sequence). The CDR3 totals 12 residues. The germline V and J ends were trimmed by 5 bases and 0 bases, with 7 bases remaining between them. The CDR3: CAWDRMNTEAFF. The CDR3 DNA reads as TGTGCCTGGGACAGGATGAACACTGAAGCTTTCTTT.

The gene calls are TRBV9 and TRBJ2-3, with D perhaps TRBD1 (6 bases). V was shortened by 0 bases and J by 1 base, with 9 bases between the two germline ends. Germline CDR1 reads SGDLS; CDR2 reads YYNGEE. This CDR3 is built from 15 residues. The CDR3 DNA follows: TGTGCCAGCAGCGTAGGCCCAGGGGGCACAGATACGCAGTATTTT. Protein sequence: CASSVGPGGTDTQYF.

The chain carries TRBV5-4 and TRBJ1-1; no firm D call. Germline V gives CDR1 SGHNT, CDR2 YYREEE (reference sequence). V dropped 4 bases and J dropped 1 base, with 5 bases sitting between them. The CDR3 contains 12 residues. CDR3 DNA: TGTGCCAGCAGCCTCCGGAACACTGAAGCTTTCTTT. It specifies CASSLRNTEAFF.

This chain links TRBV4-3 with TRBJ2-5; 10 bases match TRBD1. Germline values: CDR1 LGHNA, CDR2 YSLEER. The CDR3 loop spans 15 amino acids. V shed 1 base, J shed 3 bases, and the junction held 2 bases outside the gene matches. In nucleotides, the CDR3 is TGCGCCAGCAGCCAAGCGGACAGGGGGGAAGAGACCCAGTACTTC. Translated, it gives CASSQADRGEETQYF.

The genes are TRBV24-1 and TRBJ2-1; 9 nucleotides align to TRBD2. The V gene's germline CDR1 is KGHDR and CDR2 SFDVKD. The junction had 9 bases not matched to a gene; V was cut back by 2 bases and J by 8 bases. The CDR3 covers 16 residues. The CDR3, as DNA: TGTGCCACCAGTGATTCACCCGGGACTAGCATTCATGAGCAGTTCTTC. This gives the protein CATSDSPGTSIHEQFF.

The chain is built from TRBV28 and TRBJ1-5; the D gene is possibly TRBD1 (5 bases). Germline CDR1 is MDHEN and CDR2 is SYDVKM. CDR3 size: 17 residues. The V and J ends lost 4 bases and 0 bases respectively, with 16 bases between them. For the CDR3, the DNA is TGTGCCAGCAGTTACCGTACAGGCGCATATAGCAATCAGCCCCAGCATTTT. This gives the protein CASSYRTGAYSNQPQHF.

The J gene is TRBJ2-3, the V gene TRBV7-8; 10 bases fit TRBD1. The CDR3 has 17 residues. In germline, CDR1 is SGHVS, CDR2 FQNEAQ. The trim removed 2 bases at V and 4 bases at J, leaving 9 bases unmatched. The DNA of the CDR3 is TGTGCCAGCAGCTTACTCCCGGGGACAGGGGTGGCAGATACGCAGTATTTT. It encodes CASSLLPGTGVADTQYF. Together with reference TRBV7-8 and TRBJ2-3, the CDR3 gives the full variable domain: GAGVSQSPRYKVAKRGQDVALRCDPISGHVSLFWYQQALGQGPEFLTYFQNEAQLDKSGLPSDRFFAERPEGSVSTLKIQRTQQEDSAVYLCASSLLPGTGVADTQYFGPGTRLTVL.